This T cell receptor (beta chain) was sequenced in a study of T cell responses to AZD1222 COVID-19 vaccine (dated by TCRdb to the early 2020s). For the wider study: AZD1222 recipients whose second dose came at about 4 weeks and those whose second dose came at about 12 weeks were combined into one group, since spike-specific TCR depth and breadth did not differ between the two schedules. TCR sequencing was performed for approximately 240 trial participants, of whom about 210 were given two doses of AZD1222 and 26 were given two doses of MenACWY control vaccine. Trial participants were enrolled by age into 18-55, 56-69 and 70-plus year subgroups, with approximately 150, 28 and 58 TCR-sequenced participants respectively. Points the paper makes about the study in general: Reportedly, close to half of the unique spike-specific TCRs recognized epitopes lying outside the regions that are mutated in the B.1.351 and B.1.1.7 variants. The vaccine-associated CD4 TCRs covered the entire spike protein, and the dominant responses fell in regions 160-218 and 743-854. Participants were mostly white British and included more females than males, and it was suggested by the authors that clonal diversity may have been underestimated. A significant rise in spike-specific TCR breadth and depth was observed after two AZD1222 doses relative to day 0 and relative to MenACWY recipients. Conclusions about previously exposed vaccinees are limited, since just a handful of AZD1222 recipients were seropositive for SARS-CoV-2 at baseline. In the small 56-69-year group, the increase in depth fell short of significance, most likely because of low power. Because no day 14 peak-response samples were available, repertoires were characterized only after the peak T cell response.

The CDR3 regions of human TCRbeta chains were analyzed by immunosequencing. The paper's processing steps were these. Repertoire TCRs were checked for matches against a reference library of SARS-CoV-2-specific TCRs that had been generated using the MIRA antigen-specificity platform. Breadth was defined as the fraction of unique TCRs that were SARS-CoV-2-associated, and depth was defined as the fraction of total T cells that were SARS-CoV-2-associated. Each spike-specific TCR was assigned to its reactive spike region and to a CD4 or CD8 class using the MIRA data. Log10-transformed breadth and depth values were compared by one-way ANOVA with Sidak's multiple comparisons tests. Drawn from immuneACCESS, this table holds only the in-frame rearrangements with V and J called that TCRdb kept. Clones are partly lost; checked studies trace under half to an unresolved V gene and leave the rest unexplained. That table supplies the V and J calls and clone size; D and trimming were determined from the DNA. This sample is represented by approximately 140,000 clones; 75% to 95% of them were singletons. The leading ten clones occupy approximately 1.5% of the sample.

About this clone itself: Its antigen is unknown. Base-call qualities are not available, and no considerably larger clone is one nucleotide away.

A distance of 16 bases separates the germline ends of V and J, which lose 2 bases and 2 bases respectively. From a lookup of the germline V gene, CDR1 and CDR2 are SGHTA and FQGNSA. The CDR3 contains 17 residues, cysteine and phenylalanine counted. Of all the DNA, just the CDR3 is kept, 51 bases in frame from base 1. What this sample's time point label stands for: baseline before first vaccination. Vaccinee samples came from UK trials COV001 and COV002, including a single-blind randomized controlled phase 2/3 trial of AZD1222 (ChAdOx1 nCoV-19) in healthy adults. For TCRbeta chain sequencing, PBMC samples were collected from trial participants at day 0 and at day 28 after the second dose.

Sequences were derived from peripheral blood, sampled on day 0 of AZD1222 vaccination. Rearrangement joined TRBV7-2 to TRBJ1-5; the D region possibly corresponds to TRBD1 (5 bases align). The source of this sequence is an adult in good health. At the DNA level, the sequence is TGTGCCAGCAGCTTAATTCCATCAAGAGGGGGCAATCAGCCCCAGCATTTT. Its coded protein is CASSLIPSRGGNQPQHF.